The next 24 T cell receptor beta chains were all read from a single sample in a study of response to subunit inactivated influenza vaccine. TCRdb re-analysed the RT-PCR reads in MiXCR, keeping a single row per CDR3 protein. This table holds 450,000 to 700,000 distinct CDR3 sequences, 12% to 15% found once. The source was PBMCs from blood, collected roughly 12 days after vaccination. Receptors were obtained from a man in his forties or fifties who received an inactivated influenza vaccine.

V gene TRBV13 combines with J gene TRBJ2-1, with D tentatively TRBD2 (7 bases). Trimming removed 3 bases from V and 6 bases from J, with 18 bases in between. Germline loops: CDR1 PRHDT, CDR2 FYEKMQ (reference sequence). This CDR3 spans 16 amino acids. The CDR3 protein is CASSLLGGGLLNEQFF. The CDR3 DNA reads TGTGCCAGCAGCTTGCTGGGGGGGGGCCTCCTCAATGAGCAGTTCTTC. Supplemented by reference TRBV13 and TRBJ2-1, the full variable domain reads AAGVIQSPRHLIKEKRETATLKCYPIPRHDTVYWYQQGPGQDPQFLISFYEKMQSDKGSIPDRFSAQQFSDYHSELNMSSLELGDSALYFCASSLLGGGLLNEQFFGPGTRLTVL.

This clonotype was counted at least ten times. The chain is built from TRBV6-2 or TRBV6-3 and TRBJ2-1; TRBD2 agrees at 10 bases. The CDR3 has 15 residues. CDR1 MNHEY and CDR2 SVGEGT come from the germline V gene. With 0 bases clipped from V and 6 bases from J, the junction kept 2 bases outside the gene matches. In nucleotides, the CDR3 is TGTGCCAGCAGTTACTCGGGACTAGCGATCAATGAGCAGTTCTTC. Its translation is CASSYSGLAINEQFF.

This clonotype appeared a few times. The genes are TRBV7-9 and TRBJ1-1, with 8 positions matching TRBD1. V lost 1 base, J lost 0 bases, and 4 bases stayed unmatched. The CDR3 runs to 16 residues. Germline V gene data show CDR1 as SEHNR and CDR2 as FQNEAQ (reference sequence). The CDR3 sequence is CASSLGATGVNTEAFF. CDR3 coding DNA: TGTGCCAGCAGCTTAGGGGCGACAGGGGTGAACACTGAAGCTTTCTTT.

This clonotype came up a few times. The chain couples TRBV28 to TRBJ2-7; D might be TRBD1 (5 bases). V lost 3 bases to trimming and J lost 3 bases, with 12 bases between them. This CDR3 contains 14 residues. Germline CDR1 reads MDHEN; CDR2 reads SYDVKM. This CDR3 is CASSFNAGYYEQYF. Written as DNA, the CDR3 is TGTGCCAGCAGTTTTAATGCAGGGTACTACGAGCAGTACTTC.

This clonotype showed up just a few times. The CDR3 DNA reads as TGTGCCAGCAGCCCTTGGGCTAGCGGGGCTCTCGAGCAGTACTTC. Its protein product is CASSPWASGALEQYF. The chain carries TRBV7-3 and TRBJ2-7, with 9 bases fitting TRBD2. V trimming: 5 bases; J trimming: 6 bases; junction bases outside the gene matches: 11. This CDR3 has 15 amino acids. Germline lookup yields CDR1 SGHTA and CDR2 FQGTGA. Full variable domain (remainder filled in from reference TRBV7-3 and TRBJ2-7): GAGVSQTPSNKVTEKGKYVELRCDPISGHTALYWYRQSLGQGPEFLIYFQGTGAADDSGLPNDRFFAVRPEGSVSTLKIQRTERGDSAVYLCASSPWASGALEQYFGPGTRLTVT.

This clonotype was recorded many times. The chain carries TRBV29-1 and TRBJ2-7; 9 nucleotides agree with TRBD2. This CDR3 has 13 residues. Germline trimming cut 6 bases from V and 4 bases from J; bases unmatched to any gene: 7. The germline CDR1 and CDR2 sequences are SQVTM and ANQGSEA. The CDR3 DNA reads TGCAGCGTCGTGCGGGAGGGGTGGTACGAGCAGTACTTC. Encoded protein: CSVVREGWYEQYF.

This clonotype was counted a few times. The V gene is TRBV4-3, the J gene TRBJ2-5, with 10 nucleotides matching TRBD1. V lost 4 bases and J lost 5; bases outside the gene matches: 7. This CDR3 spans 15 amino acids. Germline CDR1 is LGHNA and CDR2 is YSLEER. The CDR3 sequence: CASSLDRGPVETQYF. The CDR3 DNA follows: TGCGCCAGCAGCCTAGACAGGGGGCCCGTGGAGACCCAGTACTTC.

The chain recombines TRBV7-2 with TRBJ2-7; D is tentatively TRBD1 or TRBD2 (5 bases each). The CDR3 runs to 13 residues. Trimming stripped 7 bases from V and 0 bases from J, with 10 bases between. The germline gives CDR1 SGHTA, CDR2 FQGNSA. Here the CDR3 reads CASKGPSSYEQYF. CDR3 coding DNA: TGTGCCAGCAAGGGACCTAGCTCCTACGAGCAGTACTTC.

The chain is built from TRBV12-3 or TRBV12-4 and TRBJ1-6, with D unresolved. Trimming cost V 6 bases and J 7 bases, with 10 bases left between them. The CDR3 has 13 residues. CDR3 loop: CASRTTPNSPLHF. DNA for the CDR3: TGTGCCAGCAGGACAACCCCGAATTCACCCCTCCACTTT.

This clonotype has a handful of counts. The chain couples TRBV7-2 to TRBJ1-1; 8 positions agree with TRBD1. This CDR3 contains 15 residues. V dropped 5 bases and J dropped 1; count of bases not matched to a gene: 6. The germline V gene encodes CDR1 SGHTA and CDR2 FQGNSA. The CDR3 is CASSISGGRNTEAFF. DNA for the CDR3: TGTGCCAGCAGCATATCAGGGGGCCGGAACACTGAAGCTTTCTTT. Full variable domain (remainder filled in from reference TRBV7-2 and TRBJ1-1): GAGVSQSPSNKVTEKGKDVELRCDPISGHTALYWYRQSLGQGLEFLIYFQGNSAPDKSGLPSDRFSAERTGGSVSTLTIQRTQQEDSAVYLCASSISGGRNTEAFFGQGTRLTVV.

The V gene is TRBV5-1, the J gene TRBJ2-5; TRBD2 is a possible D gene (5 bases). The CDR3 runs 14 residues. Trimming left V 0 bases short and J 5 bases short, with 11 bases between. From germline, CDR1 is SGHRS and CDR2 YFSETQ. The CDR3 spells CASSLVLAEETQYF. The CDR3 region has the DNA TGCGCCAGCAGCTTGGTTCTAGCTGAGGAGACCCAGTACTTC.

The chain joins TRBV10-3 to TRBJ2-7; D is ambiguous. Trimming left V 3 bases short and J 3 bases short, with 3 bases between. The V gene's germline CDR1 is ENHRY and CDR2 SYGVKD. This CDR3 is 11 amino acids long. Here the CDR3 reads CAISDYYEQYF. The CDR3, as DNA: TGTGCCATCAGTGACTACTACGAGCAGTACTTC.

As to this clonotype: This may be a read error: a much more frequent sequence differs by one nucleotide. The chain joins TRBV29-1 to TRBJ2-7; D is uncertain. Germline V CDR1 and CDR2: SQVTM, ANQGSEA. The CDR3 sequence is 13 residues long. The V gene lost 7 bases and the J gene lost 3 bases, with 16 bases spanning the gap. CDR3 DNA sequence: TGCAGCGCCTTCGGTTCACGTGACTACGAGCAGTACTTC. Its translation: CSAFGSRDYEQYF.

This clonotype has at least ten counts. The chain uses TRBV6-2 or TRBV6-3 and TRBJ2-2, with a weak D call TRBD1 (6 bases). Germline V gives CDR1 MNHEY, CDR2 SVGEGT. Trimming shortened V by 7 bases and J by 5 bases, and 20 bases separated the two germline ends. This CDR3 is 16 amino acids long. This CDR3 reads CASTLYLGAQTGELFF. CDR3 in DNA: TGTGCCAGCACGCTGTATCTGGGGGCGCAAACCGGGGAGCTGTTTTTT.

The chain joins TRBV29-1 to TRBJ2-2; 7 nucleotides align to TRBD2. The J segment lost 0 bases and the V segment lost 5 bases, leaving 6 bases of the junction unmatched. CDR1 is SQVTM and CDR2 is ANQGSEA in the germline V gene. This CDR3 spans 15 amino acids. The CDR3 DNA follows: TGCAGCGTTTTGGTCCTAGCGGCGAACACCGGGGAGCTGTTTTTT. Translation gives CSVLVLAANTGELFF.

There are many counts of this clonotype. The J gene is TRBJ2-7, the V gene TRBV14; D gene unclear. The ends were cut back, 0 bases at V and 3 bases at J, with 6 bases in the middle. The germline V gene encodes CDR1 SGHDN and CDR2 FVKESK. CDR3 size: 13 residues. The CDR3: CASSQEVIYEQYF. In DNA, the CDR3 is TGTGCCAGCAGCCAAGAAGTCATCTACGAGCAGTACTTC. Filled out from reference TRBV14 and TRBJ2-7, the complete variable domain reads EAGVTQFPSHSVIEKGQTVTLRCDPISGHDNLYWYRRVMGKEIKFLLHFVKESKQDESGMPNNRFLAERTGGTYSTLKVQPAELEDSGVYFCASSQEVIYEQYFGPGTRLTVT.

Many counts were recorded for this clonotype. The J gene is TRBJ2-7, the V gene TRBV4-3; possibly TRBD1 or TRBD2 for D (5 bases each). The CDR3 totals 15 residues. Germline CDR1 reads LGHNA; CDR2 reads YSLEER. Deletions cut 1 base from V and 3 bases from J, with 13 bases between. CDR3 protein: CASSQGPERGYEQYF. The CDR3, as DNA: TGCGCCAGCAGCCAAGGGCCCGAGAGGGGCTACGAGCAGTACTTC.

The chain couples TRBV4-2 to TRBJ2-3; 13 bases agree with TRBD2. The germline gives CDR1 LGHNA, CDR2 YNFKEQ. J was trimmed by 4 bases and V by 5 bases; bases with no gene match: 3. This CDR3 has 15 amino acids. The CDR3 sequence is CASSTSGGAPDTQYF. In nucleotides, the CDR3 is TGTGCCAGCAGCACTAGCGGGGGGGCCCCAGATACGCAGTATTTT.

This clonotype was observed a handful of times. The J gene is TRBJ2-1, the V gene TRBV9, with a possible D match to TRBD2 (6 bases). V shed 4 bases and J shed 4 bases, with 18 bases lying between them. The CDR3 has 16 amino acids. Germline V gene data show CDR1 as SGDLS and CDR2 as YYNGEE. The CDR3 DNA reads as TGTGCCAGCAGCCAGAAGGGCGGGGAAGTGTACAATGAGCAGTTCTTC. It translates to CASSQKGGEVYNEQFF.

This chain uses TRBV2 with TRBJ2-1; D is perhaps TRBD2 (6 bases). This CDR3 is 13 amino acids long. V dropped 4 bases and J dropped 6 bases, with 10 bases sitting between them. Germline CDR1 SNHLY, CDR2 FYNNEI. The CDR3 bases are TGTGCCAGCAGTGGCGGGATAATCAATGAGCAGTTCTTC. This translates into CASSGGIINEQFF.

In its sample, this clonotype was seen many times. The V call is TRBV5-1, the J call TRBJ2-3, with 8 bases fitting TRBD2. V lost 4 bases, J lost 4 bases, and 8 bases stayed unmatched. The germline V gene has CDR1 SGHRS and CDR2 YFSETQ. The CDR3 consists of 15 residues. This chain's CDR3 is CASSGRAGDADTQYF. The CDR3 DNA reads TGCGCCAGCAGCGGAAGAGCGGGAGACGCAGATACGCAGTATTTT.

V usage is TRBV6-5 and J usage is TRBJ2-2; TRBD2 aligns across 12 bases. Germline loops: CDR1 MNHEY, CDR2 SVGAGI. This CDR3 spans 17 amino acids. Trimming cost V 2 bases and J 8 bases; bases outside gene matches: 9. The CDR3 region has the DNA TGTGCCAGCAGTTACACTCCTAGCGGGAGGGTTTCTGGGGAGCTGTTTTTT. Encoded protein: CASSYTPSGRVSGELFF.

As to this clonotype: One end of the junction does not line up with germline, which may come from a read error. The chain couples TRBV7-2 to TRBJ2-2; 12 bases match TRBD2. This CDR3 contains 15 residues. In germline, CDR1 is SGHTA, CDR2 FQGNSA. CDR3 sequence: CASSRTSGNPGELFF. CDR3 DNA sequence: TGTGCCAGCAGCAGGACTAGCGGGAACCCCGGGGAGCTGTTTTTT.

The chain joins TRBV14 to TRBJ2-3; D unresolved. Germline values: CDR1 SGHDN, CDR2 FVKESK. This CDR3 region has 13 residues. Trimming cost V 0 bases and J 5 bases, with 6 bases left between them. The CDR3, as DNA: TGTGCCAGCAGCCAAGAAGAGATAGATACGCAGTATTTT. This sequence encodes CASSQEEIDTQYF.